This entry concerns a single T cell receptor beta chain. The germline V gene encodes CDR1 MDHEN and CDR2 SYDVKM. The CDR3 length is 20 residues. With V trimmed by 3 bases and J by 6 bases, 19 bases remained unmatched. These data are taken from a study of chemoradiotherapy in HPV16-positive cancers. The data were produced by immunoSEQ multiplex PCR, yet TCRdb's version contains in-frame clones alone and is incomplete. There are about 4,000 clones in the sample; approximately 93% occur only once, and around 3.9% lies in the top ten. This receptor was taken from a human donor with HPV-associated anogenital cancer. The starting material was tumor tissue, obtained from a patient who underwent chemoradiotherapy. J is TRBJ2-3 and V is TRBV28; 12 nucleotides align to TRBD1. The CDR3 DNA follows: TGTGCCAGCAGTTTCTCGCCGGGACAGGGGGCGAGTCCAGTTGCGGATACGCAGTATTTT. As protein: CASSFSPGQGASPVADTQYF.